This TCR beta chain comes out of a study of blood T cell repertoires in COVID-19. Germline V CDR1 and CDR2: GTSNPN, SVGIG (reference sequence). The V end was cut by 1 base, the J end by 4 bases, with 4 bases between. The CDR3 is made up of 11 amino acids. Participants had their cohort set by participant-reported clinical history. For recovered donors of Cohort 3, there were two negative PCRs, clearance, or symptom resolution. Per the study methods: For nucleated cells, counts were estimated from reference gene primer amplification. The assay was immunoSEQ multiplex PCR, and TCRdb's table has in-frame clones only and misses some. D and trimming come from the DNA, and the V and J calls and clone size come from that table. The repertoire consists of over 350,000 clones, with more than 75% occurring once and the leading ten covering roughly 1.2%.

The V gene is TRBV30, the J gene TRBJ1-1, with D unresolved. The specimen sequenced was PBMCs or T cells enriched from blood (not recorded which). The TCR was taken from a woman under 30 who had recovered from COVID-19. The CDR3 DNA sequence: TGTGCCTGGAGTGACAGCACTGAAGCTTTCTTT. Its protein is CAWSDSTEAFF.